The T cell receptor (beta chain) under discussion was sequenced for a study of blood T cell repertoires in COVID-19. The data were produced by immunoSEQ multiplex PCR, yet TCRdb's version contains in-frame clones alone and is incomplete. The sample holds tens of thousands of clones, about nine tenths seen once. This receptor was identified in an elderly woman with acute or convalescent COVID-19. Sequenced material: peripheral blood.

CDR3 amino acids: CASSPGSSYNSPLHF. The CDR3 DNA sequence: TGTGCCAGCTCACCAGGGAGCTCCTATAATTCACCCCTCCACTTT. This rearrangement joins TRBV18 to TRBJ1-6, with unresolved D. Looked up from germline, CDR1 is KGHSH and CDR2 is LQKENI. V was clipped by 2 bases and J by 0 bases, with 5 bases between them. The CDR3 sequence is 15 residues long.